The 10 T cell receptor beta chains presented below share a single source sample, sequenced in a study of vaccination effects on CD4 cells after COVID-19. Clones were sequenced by immunoSEQ multiplex PCR, and TCRdb holds only the in-frame ones, with some missing. The sample holds around 25,000 clones, 65% to 75% seen once. Within the ViraFEST assay, antigen-specific CD4+ T cells underwent expansion with viral peptide pools prior to sequencing. The culture ran for about 10 days, and then CD4+ T cells were isolated. Absence of prior SARS-CoV-2 infection characterized the vaccine recipients, who showed negative nucleocapsid antibodies. No antigen is known for these receptors. The material was CD4+ T cells from PBMCs cultured with SARS-CoV-2 spike peptides, obtained before COVID-19 vaccination. The receptors were gathered from a human donor who received a COVID-19 vaccine.

V is TRBV7-9 and J is TRBJ2-3; 8 nucleotides line up with TRBD2. Losses at the gene ends were 4 bases for V and 3 bases for J; bases not matched to a gene: 6. The CDR3 length is 15 residues. The germline CDR1 and CDR2 sequences are SEHNR and FQNEAQ (reference sequence). CDR3 DNA sequence: TGTGCCAGCAGCTCGCCGGGACTAGGAACAGATACGCAGTATTTT. Residues: CASSSPGLGTDTQYF.

The CDR3 nucleotides are TGTGCCAGCAGCCAAGAAGGAGGAGGCTATGGCTACACCTTC. It codes for CASSQEGGGYGYTF. The V gene is TRBV4-2, the J gene TRBJ1-2; D not resolved. Looked up from germline, CDR1 is LGHNA and CDR2 is YNFKEQ. This CDR3 region has 14 residues. V lost 0 bases and J 4 bases, leaving 9 bases between the germline ends.

This chain connects TRBV4-1 to TRBJ2-7; 9 bases are a match to TRBD1. There are 18 residues in the CDR3. The V segment lost 3 bases and the J segment 4 bases; nucleotides outside the gene matches: 16. Germline V gene sequence: CDR1 MGHRA, CDR2 YSYEKL. CDR3 protein: CASSQASLGTGNQYEQYF. The CDR3 region has the DNA TGCGCCAGCAGCCAGGCCAGTCTCGGGACAGGGAATCAATACGAGCAGTACTTC.

This sequence joins TRBV14 and TRBJ2-6, with D hard to call. The CDR3 is made up of 14 amino acids. Germline V lookup: CDR1 SGHDN, CDR2 FVKESK. Between the trimmed V and J ends, which lost 6 bases and 3 bases, there was a span of 9 bases. In DNA form, the CDR3 reads TGTGCCAGCAGTTATAACTATGGGGCCAACGTCCTGACTTTC. Its translation: CASSYNYGANVLTF. Drawing the rest from reference TRBV14 and TRBJ2-6, the complete variable domain is EAGVTQFPSHSVIEKGQTVTLRCDPISGHDNLYWYRRVMGKEIKFLLHFVKESKQDESGMPNNRFLAERTGGTYSTLKVQPAELEDSGVYFCASSYNYGANVLTFGAGSRLTVL.

CDR3 in amino acids: CSASIPAYNEQFF. The CDR3 DNA follows: TGCAGTGCTAGTATACCAGCCTACAATGAGCAGTTCTTC. This sequence joins TRBV20-1 and TRBJ2-1, with D uncertain. V dropped 3 bases and J dropped 2 bases, with 8 bases sitting between them. CDR3 length equals 13 residues. The V gene's germline CDR1 is DFQATT and CDR2 SNEGSKA (reference sequence).

This chain connects TRBV24-1 to TRBJ2-2; 8 bases align to TRBD2. CDR1 is KGHDR, CDR2 SFDVKD, per germline. J lost 4 bases, V lost 6 bases, and 6 bases had no gene match. CDR3 length: 15 amino acids. Written as DNA, the CDR3 is TGTGCCACCAGTAGCGGGGGCGGCGGCACCGGGGAGCTGTTTTTT. Its protein product is CATSSGGGGTGELFF.

This chain uses TRBV12-3 or TRBV12-4 with TRBJ2-5; D remains unclear. This CDR3 is 11 amino acids long. V was clipped by 6 bases and J by 9 bases, with 11 bases between them. This CDR3 reads CASSVLGSQYF. CDR3 bases: TGTGCCAGCAGCGTCCTAGGCTCCCAGTACTTC.

The chain combines TRBV5-6 with TRBJ1-1; no firm D call. The CDR3 consists of 11 residues. Germline CDR1 and CDR2: SGHDT and YYEEEE. Deletions cut 0 bases from V and 4 bases from J, with 1 base between. Written as DNA, the CDR3 is TGTGCCAGCAGCTTGGGCACTGAAGCTTTCTTT. Translation: CASSLGTEAFF.

In nucleotides, the CDR3 is TGTGCCAGCAGCGTAGAGTTGGCCAGATCGTCCCTCGAGCAGTACTTC. Residues: CASSVELARSSLEQYF. The chain couples TRBV9 to TRBJ2-7; D gene ambiguous. Germline V gives CDR1 SGDLS, CDR2 YYNGEE. There are 16 residues in the CDR3. Trimming cost V 0 bases and J 6 bases, with 19 bases left between them.

The chain is built from TRBV27 and TRBJ2-1; no reliable D call. The germline V gene has CDR1 MNHEY and CDR2 SMNVEV (reference sequence). V dropped 5 bases and J dropped 7 bases, with 15 bases sitting between them. CDR3 length equals 14 residues. DNA for the CDR3: TGTGCCAGCAGTCCGCGACTGGGTAGGAATGAGCAGTTCTTC. As protein: CASSPRLGRNEQFF.